Presented here are 13 T cell receptor beta chains from one specimen sequenced in a study of metastatic and nonmetastatic thyroid tumors. TCRdb re-called the PCR reads with MiXCR. The data show 25,000 to 35,000 clones, 20% to 25% seen once. Each patient came to thyroid surgery without any prior treatment (of any kind). What was sequenced was blood. The receptors come from a female donor with papillary thyroid cancer or a benign thyroid nodule (not recorded which). Some clones in this sample may be carry-over from other donors' samples.

A few counts support this clone. The V gene is TRBV6-1, the J gene TRBJ2-2; D not resolved. Per the germline V gene, CDR1 is MNHNS and CDR2 is SASEGT. This CDR3 comprises 14 residues. V shed 3 bases and J shed 0 bases, with 5 bases lying between them. DNA for the CDR3: TGTGCCAGCAGTGACGACACGAACACCGGGGAGCTGTTTTTT. It translates to CASSDDTNTGELFF.

This clone is categorized as medium-sized. The rearrangement links TRBV6-5 to TRBJ2-7, with 10 bases that match TRBD2. This CDR3 has 16 residues. J lost 6 bases, V lost 2 bases, and 10 bases had no gene match. The germline V gene has CDR1 MNHEY and CDR2 SVGAGI. The CDR3 DNA follows: TGTGCCAGCAGTTACGCTAGCGGGAGAACTGGCGGCGAGCAGTACTTC. Translating it yields CASSYASGRTGGEQYF.

This clone appeared a single time. The chain couples TRBV20-1 to TRBJ2-1; 9 bases align to TRBD2. The J segment lost 5 bases and the V segment lost 5 bases, leaving 7 bases of the junction unmatched. Germline V gene data show CDR1 as DFQATT and CDR2 as SNEGSKA (reference sequence). The CDR3 totals 14 residues. The CDR3 bases are TGCAGTGCTTCTCTTAGCGGGAGAAACAATGAGCAGTTCTTC. Amino acids: CSASLSGRNNEQFF.

This chain connects TRBV6-1 to TRBJ2-7, with D possibly TRBD2 on 5 matching bases. Deletions cut 5 bases from V and 6 bases from J, with 20 bases between. CDR1 is MNHNS, CDR2 SASEGT, per germline. The CDR3 has 15 residues. Here the CDR3 reads CASSPLGGESAEQYF. Written as DNA, the CDR3 is TGTGCCAGCAGTCCCCTAGGTGGGGAGTCCGCCGAGCAGTACTTC.

This clone occurred a few times. The rearrangement uses TRBV20-1 and TRBJ2-6; D not resolved. This CDR3 contains 14 residues. Between the trimmed V and J ends, which lost 4 bases and 2 bases, there was a span of 9 bases. CDR1 DFQATT and CDR2 SNEGSKA come from the germline V gene (reference sequence). CDR3 nucleotides: TGCAGTGCTATTTTGTCGGCTGGGGCCAACGTCCTGACTTTC. This sequence encodes CSAILSAGANVLTF.

This clone appeared a few times. CDR3 region: CSASSGSPNEQFF. The CDR3 bases are TGCAGTGCTAGTAGCGGGAGCCCCAATGAGCAGTTCTTC. The chain joins TRBV20-1 to TRBJ2-1, with TRBD2 matching 9 bases. Per germline, CDR1 DFQATT and CDR2 SNEGSKA (reference sequence). The CDR3 runs to 13 residues. The ends lost 3 bases at V and 6 bases at J; junction bases unmatched: 3.

This clone came up once. V gene TRBV20-1 combines with J gene TRBJ2-2; no clear D gene. Germline values: CDR1 DFQATT, CDR2 SNEGSKA (reference sequence). The CDR3 is 15 residues long. V lost 0 bases to trimming and J lost 0 bases, with 8 bases between them. The CDR3 is CSARDYSANTGELFF. DNA of the CDR3: TGCAGTGCTAGAGATTATTCAGCGAACACCGGGGAGCTGTTTTTT.

The rearrangement links TRBV4-1 to TRBJ1-4; TRBD1 is a possible D gene (5 bases). In germline, CDR1 is MGHRA, CDR2 YSYEKL. The CDR3 sequence is 15 residues long. Trimming removed 1 base at V and 2 bases at J, with 8 bases between. The CDR3 loop is CASSQATATNEKLFF. CDR3 DNA sequence: TGCGCCAGCAGCCAAGCGACAGCTACTAATGAAAAACTGTTTTTT.

The rearrangement links TRBV6-4 to TRBJ2-1, with 12 bases matching TRBD2. Trimming took 6 bases from V and 0 from J; bases not matched to a gene: 12. The germline V gene has CDR1 MRHNA and CDR2 SNTAGT. This CDR3 comprises 19 residues. Here the CDR3 reads CASRPRLAGDFISYNEQFF. The DNA for the CDR3 is TGTGCCAGCAGACCAAGACTAGCGGGAGACTTCATCTCCTACAATGAGCAGTTCTTC.

The genes are TRBV18 and TRBJ1-2; D is unresolved. Trimming took 0 bases from V and 8 from J, leaving 10 bases between them. This CDR3 has 13 amino acids. Germline values: CDR1 KGHSH, CDR2 LQKENI. The chain's CDR3 is CASSPPIRSGYTF. CDR3 coding DNA: TGTGCCAGCTCACCACCAATCCGGAGCGGCTACACCTTC.

The chain recombines TRBV19 with TRBJ2-7; the D gene is possibly TRBD2 (5 bases). The germline gives CDR1 LNHDA, CDR2 SQIVND (reference sequence). This CDR3 spans 15 amino acids. V shed 4 bases and J shed 6 bases, with 19 bases lying between them. CDR3 in amino acids: CASSTILVGVGEQYF. CDR3 DNA: TGTGCCAGTAGTACCATACTAGTGGGAGTAGGCGAGCAGTACTTC. The full variable domain, in which reference TRBV19 and TRBJ2-7 provide the parts outside the CDR3, is DGGITQSPKYLFRKEGQNVTLSCEQNLNHDAMYWYRQDPGQGLRLIYYSQIVNDFQKGDIAEGYSVSREKKESFPLTVTSAQKNPTAFYLCASSTILVGVGEQYFGPGTRLTVT.

This clone was seen many times. V is TRBV12-5 and J is TRBJ2-5; D may be TRBD1 or TRBD2 (5 bases each). CDR3 size: 14 residues. Germline CDR1 LGHNT, CDR2 FRNRAP. With 5 bases removed from V and 2 bases from J, the gap between germline ends came to 12 bases. The DNA of the CDR3 is TGTGCTAGTGGTCCCCCCGGGGCTCAAGAGACCCAGTACTTC. Translating gives CASGPPGAQETQYF. The whole variable domain, remainder taken from reference TRBV12-5 and TRBJ2-5, is DARVTQTPRHKVTEMGQEVTMRCQPILGHNTVFWYRQTMMQGLELLAYFRNRAPLDDSGMPKDRFSAEMPDATLATLKIQPSEPRDSAVYFCASGPPGAQETQYFGPGTRLLVL.

Comment on this clone: The junction departs from germline at one end; a sequencing error may be responsible. The V gene is TRBV20-1, the J gene TRBJ2-7, with D perhaps TRBD1 (6 bases). CDR3 length: 13 amino acids. Germline CDR1 and CDR2: DFQATT and SNEGSKA (reference sequence). CDR3: CSAIARTEYEHYF. Here the CDR3 DNA reads TGCAGTGCTATAGCCCGGACAGAATACGAGCATTACTTC.